Following are 10 T cell receptor beta chains from one sample sequenced in a study of shared clonotypes between healthy human individuals. Data came from immunoSEQ multiplex PCR; TCRdb stores just in-frame clones and leaves some out. The data contain some 1,900,000 clones, approximately 95% of them singletons. CD45RO-negative, CCR7-selected cells formed the naive CD8 fraction, which excluded terminally differentiated effector memory CD45RA+ cells. The sequenced sample was naive CD8+ T cells sorted from blood. These TCRs come from a man aged 18-30 years in good health.

V gene TRBV5-4 combines with J gene TRBJ2-3; D is undetermined. The V gene lost 3 bases and the J gene lost 8 bases, with 7 bases spanning the gap. The CDR3 has 11 residues. The germline V gene has CDR1 SGHNT and CDR2 YYREEE (reference sequence). CDR3 region: CASSYARTQYF. DNA of the CDR3: TGTGCCAGCAGCTACGCCCGTACGCAGTATTTT.

The rearrangement links TRBV28 to TRBJ2-3; D is unresolved. The germline V gene encodes CDR1 MDHEN and CDR2 SYDVKM. V gave up 6 bases and J gave up 11 bases, with 9 bases separating them. This CDR3 contains 10 residues. CDR3 nucleotides: TGTGCCAGCAGGGGGAAGGGGCAGTATTTT. Translating gives CASRGKGQYF.

CDR3 DNA sequence: TGTGCCAGCAGCGGCCCGGGACAGGGAACTGAAGCTTTCTTT. It encodes CASSGPGQGTEAFF. This rearrangement joins TRBV13 to TRBJ1-1, with 9 positions matching TRBD1. Germline V lookup: CDR1 PRHDT, CDR2 FYEKMQ (reference sequence). After removal of 5 bases from V and 5 bases from J, the junction contained 6 bases not matched to a gene. The CDR3 loop spans 14 amino acids. Variable domain in full (rest from reference TRBV13 and TRBJ1-1): AAGVIQSPRHLIKEKRETATLKCYPIPRHDTVYWYQQGPGQDPQFLISFYEKMQSDKGSIPDRFSAQQFSDYHSELNMSSLELGDSALYFCASSGPGQGTEAFFGQGTRLTVV.

The V gene is TRBV5-4, the J gene TRBJ2-5; 8 nucleotides agree with TRBD2. The CDR3 loop spans 14 amino acids. The germline V gene encodes CDR1 SGHNT and CDR2 YYREEE (reference sequence). V lost 5 bases to trimming and J lost 5 bases; unmatched junction nucleotides: 8. The CDR3 region is CASRTSGGRETQYF. Written as DNA, the CDR3 is TGTGCCAGCAGAACTAGCGGTGGAAGGGAGACCCAGTACTTC.

This chain links TRBV7-9 with TRBJ1-4, with 7 bases identical to TRBD1. The ends lost 4 bases at V and 7 bases at J; junction bases unmatched: 9. The CDR3 is 15 residues long. In germline, CDR1 is SEHNR, CDR2 FQNEAQ (reference sequence). In DNA, the CDR3 is TGTGCCAGCAGCTCTCTCCAGGGGGTTAGTGAAAAACTGTTTTTT. Translation: CASSSLQGVSEKLFF.

A remark on this clone: The sample holds other DNA sequences that translate to the same CDR3. The chain employs TRBV9 and TRBJ2-3; 7 bases line up with TRBD1. The V segment lost 0 bases and the J segment 1 base; nucleotides outside the gene matches: 2. Looked up from germline, CDR1 is SGDLS and CDR2 is YYNGEE. The CDR3 sequence is 15 residues long. CDR3 bases: TGTGCCAGCAGCGTAGCAGGGGGTGGCACAGATACGCAGTATTTT. Translating it yields CASSVAGGGTDTQYF.

About this clone itself: Mismatch with germline at one junction end may stem from a read error. The chain couples TRBV7-7 to TRBJ2-7, with 8 bases that match TRBD1. Germline loops: CDR1 SSHAT, CDR2 FNYEAQ (reference sequence). There are 15 residues in the CDR3. The CDR3 nucleotides are TGTGCTAGCAGCTTAGAGACAGGGGCGAACTACGAGCAGTACTTC. Amino acids: CASSLETGANYEQYF.

The chain links TRBV4-1 to TRBJ1-3; TRBD1 matches 10 bases. This CDR3 is built from 17 residues. Germline CDR1 and CDR2: MGHRA and YSYEKL. Trimming removed 2 bases from V and 0 bases from J; junction bases left unmatched: 4. The CDR3 DNA is TGCGCCAGCAGCCAACCGGGACAGGGGTTCTCTGGAAACACCATATATTTT. It is translated as CASSQPGQGFSGNTIYF.

A single count supports this clone. The rearrangement joins TRBV6-5 to TRBJ1-4; the D gene is possibly TRBD1 (5 bases). Germline V gene lookup returns CDR1 MNHEY and CDR2 SVGAGI. The CDR3 consists of 14 residues. V dropped 0 bases and J dropped 5 bases, with 7 bases sitting between them. CDR3 sequence: CASSYSGANEKLFF. CDR3 DNA sequence: TGTGCCAGCAGTTACTCAGGGGCAAATGAAAAACTGTTTTTT.

This sequence joins TRBV7-8 and TRBJ2-5; a possible D gene is TRBD2 (6 bases). The germline V gene has CDR1 SGHVS and CDR2 FQNEAQ. V lost 4 bases to trimming and J lost 5 bases, with 29 bases between them. The CDR3 runs to 19 residues. CDR3 nucleotides: TGTGCCAGCAGCTCCAACAAATTAGCGGACCCGATTGTCGCGGAGACCCAGTACTTC. It yields the protein CASSSNKLADPIVAETQYF.